These T cell receptor beta chains were read from a single sample in a study of blood T cell repertoires in COVID-19. Produced via immunoSEQ multiplex PCR; TCRdb's table is partial and in-frame only. This sample has a few hundred thousand clones, with less than 90% found just once. The sample comprised PBMCs or T cells enriched from blood (not recorded which). All receptors derive from a woman under 40 who had recovered from COVID-19. Both conserved end residues are part of each CDR3. A D gene is named only where the DNA matches it firmly. Clone size is not always given. Where it is, it says once, few, many or a class for expanded clones.

V gene: TRBV12-3/TRBV12-4; J gene: TRBJ1-1; clone size: -; D gene: -; CDR3 protein: CASSFAMRTEAFF; CDR3 DNA: TGTGCCAGCAGTTTTGCCATGCGGACTGAAGCTTTCTTT
V gene: TRBV28; J gene: TRBJ1-6; clone size: -; D gene: -; CDR3 protein: CASSFGAPLHF; CDR3 DNA: TGTGCCAGCAGTTTCGGTGCACCCCTCCACTTT
V gene: TRBV4-1; J gene: TRBJ2-1; clone size: -; D gene: TRBD2; CDR3 protein: CASSQGGGRFYNEQFF; CDR3 DNA: TGCGCCAGCAGCCAAGGTGGCGGGAGGTTTTACAATGAGCAGTTCTTC
V gene: TRBV15; J gene: TRBJ2-1; clone size: -; D gene: -; CDR3 protein: CATSRDLEAVSSYNEQFF; CDR3 DNA: TGTGCCACCAGCAGAGATCTGGAGGCAGTTAGCTCCTACAATGAGCAGTTCTTC
V gene: TRBV19; J gene: TRBJ1-1; clone size: -; D gene: -; CDR3 protein: CASSQGMNTEAFF; CDR3 DNA: TGTGCCAGTAGTCAGGGAATGAACACTGAAGCTTTCTTT
V gene: TRBV18; J gene: TRBJ1-1; clone size: -; D gene: TRBD1; CDR3 protein: CASSPGDSREAFF; CDR3 DNA: TGTGCCAGCTCACCTGGGGACAGTCGCGAAGCTTTCTTT
V gene: TRBV4-1; J gene: TRBJ1-5; clone size: -; D gene: -; CDR3 protein: CASSQDFRSGGNQPQHF; CDR3 DNA: TGCGCCAGCAGCCAAGACTTCCGATCAGGGGGCAATCAGCCCCAGCATTTT
V gene: TRBV5-4; J gene: TRBJ2-3; clone size: once; D gene: TRBD1; CDR3 protein: CASSLLQGAIADTQYF; CDR3 DNA: TGTGCCAGCAGCTTACTACAGGGGGCGATCGCAGATACGCAGTATTTT
V gene: TRBV2; J gene: TRBJ2-2; clone size: -; D gene: TRBD2; CDR3 protein: CASSRTSGRNTGELFF; CDR3 DNA: TGTGCCAGCAGTCGGACTAGCGGGAGGAACACCGGGGAGCTGTTTTTT
V gene: TRBV2; J gene: TRBJ2-1; clone size: -; D gene: TRBD2; CDR3 protein: CASSGELAVSYNEQFF; CDR3 DNA: TGTGCCAGCAGCGGGGAACTAGCGGTTTCTTACAATGAGCAGTTCTTC
V gene: TRBV27; J gene: TRBJ1-2; clone size: -; D gene: TRBD1; CDR3 protein: CASSPRTGNYGYTF; CDR3 DNA: TGTGCCAGCAGTCCAAGGACAGGGAACTATGGCTACACCTTC
V gene: TRBV6-4; J gene: TRBJ2-5; clone size: -; D gene: -; CDR3 protein: CASSGQPGETQYF; CDR3 DNA: TGTGCCAGCAGCGGACAGCCGGGAGAGACCCAGTACTTC
V gene: TRBV4-2; J gene: TRBJ2-3; clone size: -; D gene: -; CDR3 protein: CASSRDGGEDTQYF; CDR3 DNA: TGTGCCAGCAGCAGGGATGGCGGGGAAGATACGCAGTATTTT
V gene: TRBV10-2; J gene: TRBJ2-5; clone size: -; D gene: TRBD2; CDR3 protein: CASIGLAGGSETQYF; CDR3 DNA: TGCGCCAGCATTGGACTAGCGGGAGGGTCGGAGACCCAGTACTTC
V gene: TRBV30; J gene: TRBJ2-5; clone size: -; D gene: -; CDR3 protein: CAWSVRRAETQYF; CDR3 DNA: TGTGCCTGGAGTGTACGGCGGGCGGAGACCCAGTACTTC
V gene: TRBV29-1; J gene: TRBJ2-5; clone size: -; D gene: TRBD1; CDR3 protein: CSLVTGAPETQYF; CDR3 DNA: TGCAGCCTAGTCACAGGGGCGCCAGAGACCCAGTACTTC
V gene: TRBV28; J gene: TRBJ2-7; clone size: -; D gene: -; CDR3 protein: CASSSPHREPTPEQYF; CDR3 DNA: TGTGCCAGCAGTTCCCCCCACAGGGAACCCACCCCCGAGCAGTACTTC
V gene: TRBV9; J gene: TRBJ2-3; clone size: -; D gene: TRBD2; CDR3 protein: CASSVSGGTDTQYF; CDR3 DNA: TGTGCCAGCAGCGTAAGCGGGGGGACAGATACGCAGTATTTT
V gene: TRBV5-1; J gene: TRBJ1-2; clone size: -; D gene: TRBD1; CDR3 protein: CASSQTGDHGYTF; CDR3 DNA: TGCGCCAGCAGCCAGACAGGGGATCATGGCTACACCTTC
V gene: TRBV9; J gene: TRBJ1-3; clone size: -; D gene: -; CDR3 protein: CASSLVGGFSSGNTIYF; CDR3 DNA: TGTGCCAGCAGCCTAGTGGGGGGATTCTCCTCTGGAAACACCATATATTTT
V gene: TRBV27; J gene: TRBJ1-2; clone size: -; D gene: -; CDR3 protein: CASSLNGYGYTF; CDR3 DNA: TGTGCCAGCAGTTTGAACGGGTATGGCTACACCTTC
V gene: TRBV6-1; J gene: TRBJ2-7; clone size: -; D gene: TRBD1; CDR3 protein: CASSEERDRGPEQYF; CDR3 DNA: TGTGCCAGCAGTGAAGAAAGGGACAGGGGGCCCGAGCAGTACTTC
V gene: TRBV3-1/TRBV3-2; J gene: TRBJ2-3; clone size: once; D gene: TRBD2; CDR3 protein: CASSQSSAGGPDDTQYF; CDR3 DNA: TGTGCCAGCAGCCAGTCCTCAGCGGGGGGGCCCGACGATACGCAGTATTTT
V gene: TRBV6-5; J gene: TRBJ2-7; clone size: -; D gene: -; CDR3 protein: CASSNPGTYEQYF; CDR3 DNA: TGTGCCAGCTCGAATCCGGGGACCTACGAGCAGTACTTC
V gene: TRBV19; J gene: TRBJ2-3; clone size: -; D gene: TRBD1; CDR3 protein: CASSTGQGTDTQYF; CDR3 DNA: TGTGCCAGTAGTACTGGACAGGGCACAGATACGCAGTATTTT
V gene: TRBV20-1; J gene: TRBJ2-7; clone size: -; D gene: -; CDR3 protein: CSARLSYEQYF; CDR3 DNA: TGCAGTGCTAGACTTTCCTACGAGCAGTACTTC
V gene: TRBV5-5; J gene: TRBJ2-7; clone size: -; D gene: TRBD2; CDR3 protein: CASSLALAGPAYEQYF; CDR3 DNA: TGTGCCAGCAGCTTGGCCCTAGCGGGGCCAGCCTACGAGCAGTACTTC
V gene: TRBV5-1; J gene: TRBJ1-6; clone size: -; D gene: -; CDR3 protein: CASSRDGQPNSPLHF; CDR3 DNA: TGCGCCAGCAGCCGAGATGGACAGCCGAATTCACCCCTCCACTTT
V gene: TRBV5-6; J gene: TRBJ1-1; clone size: -; D gene: -; CDR3 protein: CASSLFMAVEAFF; CDR3 DNA: TGTGCCAGCAGCTTATTTATGGCCGTTGAAGCTTTCTTT
V gene: TRBV5-4; J gene: TRBJ2-1; clone size: -; D gene: TRBD1; CDR3 protein: CASSLDRGNEQFF; CDR3 DNA: TGTGCCAGCAGCTTGGACAGGGGGAATGAGCAGTTCTTC
V gene: TRBV4-1; J gene: TRBJ2-3; clone size: few; D gene: -; CDR3 protein: CASSHPLGLGSTDTQYF; CDR3 DNA: TGCGCCAGCAGCCACCCCCTGGGGCTAGGTAGCACAGATACGCAGTATTTT
V gene: TRBV5-1; J gene: TRBJ2-1; clone size: -; D gene: TRBD1; CDR3 protein: CATSGDRGAYNEQFF; CDR3 DNA: TGCGCCACCTCCGGGGACAGGGGGGCCTACAATGAGCAGTTCTTC
V gene: TRBV27; J gene: TRBJ1-5; clone size: -; D gene: -; CDR3 protein: CASSLGEGSVQPQHF; CDR3 DNA: TGTGCCAGCAGTTTAGGGGAGGGAAGTGTTCAGCCCCAGCATTTT
V gene: TRBV2; J gene: TRBJ1-5; clone size: -; D gene: -; CDR3 protein: CASSDETEGNQPQHF; CDR3 DNA: TGTGCCAGCAGTGATGAGACAGAGGGCAATCAGCCCCAGCATTTT
V gene: TRBV7-8; J gene: TRBJ1-5; clone size: -; D gene: -; CDR3 protein: CASSLAVGNQPQHF; CDR3 DNA: TGTGCCAGCAGCTTAGCAGTAGGCAATCAGCCCCAGCATTTT
V gene: TRBV18; J gene: TRBJ2-1; clone size: -; D gene: -; CDR3 protein: CASSPPGLRNEQFF; CDR3 DNA: TGTGCCAGCTCACCACCGGGGCTTCGAAATGAGCAGTTCTTC
V gene: TRBV5-5; J gene: TRBJ1-2; clone size: few; D gene: -; CDR3 protein: CASSPPGRPPWIGSF; CDR3 DNA: TGTGCCAGCAGCCCGCCCGGCAGGCCCCCCTGGATTGGATCCTTC
V gene: TRBV6-1; J gene: TRBJ1-2; clone size: -; D gene: -; CDR3 protein: CASSEYLFLTF; CDR3 DNA: TGTGCCAGCAGTGAATATCTTTTCCTCACCTTC
V gene: TRBV11-2; J gene: TRBJ2-3; clone size: -; D gene: TRBD2; CDR3 protein: CASSLRGGAMADTQYF; CDR3 DNA: TGTGCCAGCAGCTTACGGGGGGGGGCTATGGCAGATACGCAGTATTTT
V gene: TRBV7-8; J gene: TRBJ1-5; clone size: -; D gene: TRBD1; CDR3 protein: CASSLEGQGRPQHF; CDR3 DNA: TGTGCCAGCAGCTTAGAAGGACAGGGAAGACCCCAGCATTTT
V gene: TRBV7-6; J gene: TRBJ2-3; clone size: once; D gene: TRBD1; CDR3 protein: CASSPFGTETDTQYF; CDR3 DNA: TGTGCCAGCAGCCCATTTGGGACAGAGACAGATACGCAGTATTTT
V gene: TRBV5-4; J gene: TRBJ1-4; clone size: -; D gene: TRBD1; CDR3 protein: CASSLGGQGSEKLFF; CDR3 DNA: TGTGCCAGCAGCTTGGGGGGACAGGGTAGTGAAAAACTGTTTTTT
V gene: TRBV28; J gene: TRBJ1-5; clone size: -; D gene: -; CDR3 protein: CASSPPRVDNQPQHF; CDR3 DNA: TGTGCCAGCAGTCCGCCTCGGGTGGACAATCAGCCCCAGCATTTT
V gene: TRBV2; J gene: TRBJ2-7; clone size: -; D gene: -; CDR3 protein: CASSGRGSYEQYF; CDR3 DNA: TGTGCCAGCAGTGGGCGGGGTTCCTACGAGCAGTACTTC
V gene: TRBV27; J gene: TRBJ1-2; clone size: -; D gene: -; CDR3 protein: CASSTTWVGDYGYTF; CDR3 DNA: TGTGCCAGCAGTACTACATGGGTAGGGGACTATGGCTACACCTTC
V gene: TRBV7-2; J gene: TRBJ1-2; clone size: once; D gene: -; CDR3 protein: CASSSGRGVRGYTF; CDR3 DNA: TGTGCCAGCAGCTCGGGCAGGGGAGTTAGGGGCTACACCTTC
V gene: TRBV27; J gene: TRBJ2-1; clone size: -; D gene: -; CDR3 protein: CASSPTGPQYRDYNEQFF; CDR3 DNA: TGTGCCAGCAGTCCGACAGGCCCCCAATATCGAGACTACAATGAGCAGTTCTTC
V gene: TRBV7-9; J gene: TRBJ1-6; clone size: -; D gene: TRBD1; CDR3 protein: CASSLVGGQGSSPLHF; CDR3 DNA: TGTGCCAGCAGCTTAGTGGGGGGACAGGGCAGCTCACCCCTCCACTTT
V gene: TRBV5-1; J gene: TRBJ2-3; clone size: -; D gene: TRBD2; CDR3 protein: CASTTLAGGADTQYF; CDR3 DNA: TGCGCCAGCACGACCCTAGCGGGGGGAGCAGATACGCAGTATTTT
V gene: TRBV5-1; J gene: TRBJ2-7; clone size: -; D gene: TRBD1; CDR3 protein: CASSVGTGDYEQYF; CDR3 DNA: TGCGCCAGCAGCGTCGGGACAGGGGACTACGAGCAGTACTTC
V gene: TRBV19; J gene: TRBJ1-2; clone size: -; D gene: TRBD1; CDR3 protein: CASSLDRGLFSNYGYTF; CDR3 DNA: TGTGCCAGTAGTTTGGACAGGGGGCTCTTCTCTAACTATGGCTACACCTTC
V gene: TRBV10-3; J gene: TRBJ2-7; clone size: once; D gene: TRBD2; CDR3 protein: CAISGTSGSYEQYF; CDR3 DNA: TGTGCCATCAGCGGGACTAGCGGGAGCTACGAGCAGTACTTC